Listed here are 4 T cell receptor beta chains from one sample, sequenced in a study of preoperative IRX-2 immunotherapy in early breast cancer. This table comes from immunoSEQ multiplex PCR, and its TCRdb copy is limited to in-frame clones, with some not included. The repertoire holds approximately 27,000 clones, with approximately 75% as singletons. Sample treatment: preoperative locoregional IRX-2 cytokine immunotherapy. The input for sequencing was lymph node tissue, taken after IRX-2 immunotherapy. The receptors were gathered from a human donor with breast cancer.

This chain joins TRBV15 and TRBJ2-1; possible D gene TRBD2, 5 bases. The CDR3 consists of 15 residues. Germline CDR1 reads LNHNV; CDR2 reads YYDKDF (reference sequence). V was trimmed by 0 bases and J by 5 bases, leaving 11 bases between them. CDR3 nucleotide sequence: TGTGCCACCAGCAGAGAAGCGGCGGCTAACAATGAGCAGTTCTTC. It encodes CATSREAAANNEQFF.

This chain uses TRBV10-2 with TRBJ2-3; no firm D call. The CDR3 runs to 13 residues. Germline CDR1 reads WSHSY; CDR2 reads SAAADI. With 7 bases removed from V and 3 bases from J, the gap between germline ends came to 11 bases. CDR3 sequence reads: CASNWGSTDTQYF. CDR3 sequence (DNA): TGCGCCAGCAATTGGGGTAGTACAGATACGCAGTATTTT.

This chain links TRBV19 with TRBJ2-5; 7 bases map to TRBD2. Trimming at V came to 5 bases and at J to 1 base, leaving 7 bases not matched to a gene. The CDR3 covers 15 residues. CDR1 and CDR2 (germline): LNHDA, SQIVND (reference sequence). In nucleotides, the CDR3 is TGTGCCAGTAGTCTCCGGGGACTACGCCAAGAGACCCAGTACTTC. Protein product: CASSLRGLRQETQYF.

J is TRBJ1-1 and V is TRBV6-8; tentatively, D is TRBD1 (6 bases). The germline V and J ends were trimmed by 5 bases and 1 base, with 14 bases remaining between them. The CDR3 contains 15 residues. CDR1 MNHGY and CDR2 SAAAGT come from the germline V gene. CDR3 sequence (DNA): TGTGCCAGCAGTGACCAGACAGGTGGGAACACTGAAGCTTTCTTT. Protein: CASSDQTGGNTEAFF.